This is a list of T cell receptor beta chains from one sample in a study of beta chain features in type 1 diabetes. The repertoire was sequenced with immunoSEQ multiplex PCR; TCRdb's copy has only in-frame clones and lacks some. The sample holds under 950,000 clones, 15% to 20% seen once. The sample consisted of naive CD4+ T cells from blood. The origin of the receptors is a woman under 30 in good health. CDR3s include the opening cysteine and the closing phenylalanine or tryptophan. The D gene is left open where the match is weak. Size is omitted from some rows. Given values are once, few, many or a class for expanded clones.

>TRBJ2-2|TRBV4-3|NA|NA
TGCGCCAGCAGCCAAACAGGTTATCCGCAGGGCCTCGGGGAGCTGTTTTTT
CASSQTGYPQGLGELFF
>TRBJ2-1|TRBV5-4|few|NA
TGTGCCAGCAGCATCAATGGCGCTAGCTACGATGAGCAGTTCTTC
CASSINGASYDEQFF
>TRBJ2-5|TRBV4-2|few|NA
TGTGCCAGCAGCCAAGATGGAACGGCAGCGGAGACCCAGTACTTC
CASSQDGTAAETQYF
>TRBJ2-5|TRBV7-8|NA|TRBD1
TGTGCCAGCAGCGCTACCCGACAGGGAGCCTCAGAGACCCAGTACTTC
CASSATRQGASETQYF
>TRBJ2-1|TRBV4-3|NA|NA
TGCGCCAGCAGCCAAGACACAAGCGACCCGGGCTCCTACAATGAGCAGTTCTTC
CASSQDTSDPGSYNEQFF
>TRBJ1-2|TRBV2|NA|NA
TGTGCCAGCCCTTCCTATGGCTACACCTTC
CASPSYGYTF
>TRBJ1-1|TRBV7-9|many|TRBD1
TGTGCCAGCAGCTTCTCCGGGACAGCAGACACTGAAGCTTTCTTT
CASSFSGTADTEAFF
>TRBJ2-3|TRBV18|few|NA
TGTGCCAGCTCAAGCCAGGGAGATACGCAGTATTTT
CASSSQGDTQYF
>TRBJ2-5|TRBV11-1|NA|NA
TGTGCCAGCAGCTTAAACAGGCTCCAAGAGACCCAGTACTTC
CASSLNRLQETQYF
>TRBJ1-2|TRBV5-1|NA|NA
TGCGCCAGCAGCTTCCAGGGCCTCGGCTCCTATGGCTACACCTTC
CASSFQGLGSYGYTF
>TRBJ2-1|TRBV5-6|few|TRBD2
TGTGCCAGCAGCTTCAGGACTAGCGGGTTAAGCTCCTACAATGAGCAGTTCTTC
CASSFRTSGLSSYNEQFF
>TRBJ2-2|TRBV4-2|few|NA
TGTGCCAGCAGCCGAGGGACCTACTCTTCGAACACCGGGGAGCTGTTTTTT
CASSRGTYSSNTGELFF
>TRBJ2-5|TRBV7-2|few|NA
TGTGCCAGCAGAAGGGGCCCCCAAGAGACCCAGTACTTC
CASRRGPQETQYF
>TRBJ1-2|TRBV7-2|few|NA
TGTGCCGAGGGGGACGGAGCTAACTATGGCTACACCTTC
CAEGDGANYGYTF
>TRBJ2-7|TRBV7-8|NA|NA
TGTGCCAGCAGCTTGGCGCCTGTAGGCGAGCAGTACTTC
CASSLAPVGEQYF
>TRBJ2-1|TRBV29-1|few|NA
TGCAGCTCCCAGCGGGCCAATGAGCAGTTCTTC
CSSQRANEQFF
>TRBJ2-1|TRBV18|NA|NA
TGTGCCAGCTCACCTGGTGAAGGAGCCCTCTACAATGAGCAGTTCTTC
CASSPGEGALYNEQFF
>TRBJ1-2|TRBV6-6|few|NA
TGTGCCACTAGGACGGACAGCTACTATGGCTACACCTTC
CATRTDSYYGYTF
>TRBJ2-5|TRBV7-9|few|NA
TGTGCCAGCAGCTTGGAGACCCAGTACTTC
CASSLETQYF
>TRBJ2-2|TRBV7-6|NA|NA
TGTGCCAGCAGCTTAGAACCCGGGAGGAACACCGGGGAGCTGTTTTTT
CASSLEPGRNTGELFF
>TRBJ2-7|TRBV6-1|NA|NA
TGTGCCAGCAGTGTGGAGGCCAACGAGCAGTACTTC
CASSVEANEQYF
>TRBJ2-7|TRBV25-1|few|TRBD1
TGTGCCAGCAGTGCCCTCGGGACAGGGGGCAAAAAATCCTACGAGCAGTACTTC
CASSALGTGGKKSYEQYF
>TRBJ1-2|TRBV7-9|few|TRBD1
TGTGCCAGCAGCCCGAGACAGGGCGGCTATGGCTACACCTTC
CASSPRQGGYGYTF
>TRBJ2-4|TRBV7-9|few|NA
TGTGCCAGCAGCCCAGAAAACATTCAGTACTTC
CASSPENIQYF
>TRBJ2-2|TRBV7-8|NA|TRBD2
TGTGCCAGCAGAGTAGCGGGAGAGGATATTCGCACCGGGGAGCTGTTTTTT
CASRVAGEDIRTGELFF
>TRBJ2-7|TRBV6-5|NA|NA
TGTGCCAGCAGAGAAGGGGGCTCCTACGAGCAGTACTTC
CASREGGSYEQYF
>TRBJ2-5|TRBV27|few|NA
TGTGCCAGCAGCCAGACCTGGCAAGAGACCCAGTACTTC
CASSQTWQETQYF
>TRBJ2-1|TRBV23-1|once|TRBD2
TGCGCCAGCAGTCAATCGGAAGTATGGAGCGGGAGGGCCAATTACAATGAGCAGTTCTTC
CASSQSEVWSGRANYNEQFF
>TRBJ2-7|TRBV4-3|few|NA
TGCGCCAGCAGCCAATATAGGGTAACGGACTACGAGCAGTACTTC
CASSQYRVTDYEQYF
>TRBJ1-4|TRBV18|few|NA
TGTGCCAGCTCACGGGACGTCTCTGAAAAACTGTTTTTT
CASSRDVSEKLFF
>TRBJ2-2|TRBV28|NA|TRBD1
TGTGCCAGCAGTTTATTCGGACAGGGGCACACCGGGGAGCTGTTTTTT
CASSLFGQGHTGELFF
>TRBJ2-1|TRBV7-2|NA|NA
TGTGCCAGCAGCGACGACAGCAATATTTACAATGAGCAGTTCTTC
CASSDDSNIYNEQFF
>TRBJ2-3|TRBV5-8|NA|NA
TGTGCCAGCAGCTTGCGTGGGTTTTACACAGATACGCAGTATTTT
CASSLRGFYTDTQYF
>TRBJ2-5|TRBV5-4|NA|NA
TGTGCCAGCAGTAGGCAGGGCCAGGGTATGGGAGAGACCCAGTACTTC
CASSRQGQGMGETQYF
>TRBJ2-3|TRBV7-3|few|NA
TGTGCCAGCAGCCCCTCACCCGTAGCCCCAGATACGCAGTATTTT
CASSPSPVAPDTQYF
>TRBJ1-2|TRBV7-2|NA|NA
TGTGCCAGCAGCTTGACCCCGTATGGCTACACCTTC
CASSLTPYGYTF
>TRBJ1-5|TRBV18|NA|TRBD1
TGTGCCAGCTCCCCGACAGGGAGGGTATATAGCAATCAGCCCCAGCATTTT
CASSPTGRVYSNQPQHF
>TRBJ2-1|TRBV5-4|NA|NA
TGTGCCAGCAGCTTGGACCCAGGCCCCTACAATGAGCAGTTCTTC
CASSLDPGPYNEQFF
>TRBJ2-1|TRBV7-3|NA|NA
TGTGCCAGCAGCTCGCTGTCAGGGACCTACAATGAGCAGTTCTTC
CASSSLSGTYNEQFF
>TRBJ1-2|TRBV28|few|NA
TGTGCCAGCAGTTTGGGATTCTATGGCTACACCTTC
CASSLGFYGYTF
>TRBJ1-5|TRBV28|NA|NA
TGTGCCAGCAGTTCCTCAGGGGTTGGCAATCAGCCCCAGCATTTT
CASSSSGVGNQPQHF
>TRBJ2-1|TRBV25-1|NA|TRBD2
TGTGCCACTAGCGGATACAATGAGCAGTTCTTC
CATSGYNEQFF
>TRBJ1-2|TRBV5-1|NA|TRBD1
TGCGCCAGCAGCTTCGGACAGGGTCGAGGCTACACCTTC
CASSFGQGRGYTF
>TRBJ2-7|TRBV5-1|few|TRBD1
TGCGCCAGCAGTCGAGAGGGGGCCTCCTACGAGCAGTACTTC
CASSREGASYEQYF
>TRBJ1-1|TRBV7-2|few|NA
TGTGCCAGCAGCTTAGGGACTGCGGGACCGCAGGACACTGAAGCTTTCTTT
CASSLGTAGPQDTEAFF
>TRBJ2-1|TRBV10-3|NA|TRBD2
TGTGCCATCAGACTAGCGGGAGGGAATGAGCAGTTCTTC
CAIRLAGGNEQFF
>TRBJ2-5|TRBV7-8|NA|NA
TGTGCCAGCAGCAACCAGTGGGGGCAGCAAGAGACCCAGTACTTC
CASSNQWGQQETQYF
>TRBJ2-7|TRBV5-6|NA|TRBD1
TGTGCCAGCAGCGCCGGACAGGGAACGACCTACGAGCAGTACTTC
CASSAGQGTTYEQYF
>TRBJ2-7|TRBV28|NA|NA
TGTGCCAGCAGTTTATATACCTACGAGCAGTACTTC
CASSLYTYEQYF
>TRBJ1-2|TRBV15|once|NA
TGTGCCACCAGCAGAGATAATGGGGCGACATTTTACGGCTACACCTTC
CATSRDNGATFYGYTF
>TRBJ2-2|TRBV13|NA|NA
TGTGCCAGCAGCCAACTTAACACCGGGGAGCTGTTTTTT
CASSQLNTGELFF